This T cell receptor beta chain was recorded in a study of T cells after posttransplantation cyclophosphamide. Broader study findings: Recipient CMV seropositivity and CMV reactivation strongly tracked TRB clonality.

Comments on this clone: Its antigen is currently unknown.

The protocol was immunoSEQ multiplex PCR, while the TCRdb copy is restricted to in-frame clones and leaves out a portion. The table includes roughly 13,000 clones, roughly four fifths detected once. The junction had 7 bases not matched to a gene; V was cut back by 0 bases and J by 8 bases. This CDR3 has 15 amino acids. CDR1 and CDR2 from the germline V gene are KGHSH and LQKENI. The sample was memory CD4+ T cells sorted from PBMCs. The chain uses TRBV18 and TRBJ2-4, with TRBD2 matching 7 bases. The receptor comes from a man aged 50 to 60. This chain's CDR3 is CASSPPDLAGDIQYF. Here the CDR3 DNA reads TGTGCCAGCTCACCACCTGATTTGGCGGGGGACATTCAGTACTTC. The whole variable domain, remainder taken from reference TRBV18 and TRBJ2-4, is NAGVMQNPRHLVRRRGQEARLRCSPMKGHSHVYWYRQLPEEGLKFMVYLQKENIIDESGMPKERFSAEFPKEGPSILRIQQVVRGDSAAYFCASSPPDLAGDIQYFGAGTRLSVL.